These T cell receptor beta chains were read from a single sample in a study of blood T cells in healthy people across ages. TCRdb ran MiXCR on the 5' RACE reads and lists one entry per CDR3 protein. The table records some 700,000 distinct CDR3 sequences, 20% to 25% of them present only once. Input material: blood. The receptors come from a man aged 65 to 85 in good health. CDR3s include the opening cysteine and the closing phenylalanine or tryptophan. The D gene is left open where the match is weak. Not every row has a clone size; where given, it reads once, few, many or a size class.

v_call	clone_size	d_call	j_call	cdr3_nt	cdr3_aa
TRBV5-1	few	TRBD2	TRBJ2-1	TGCGCCAGCAGCTTGGCCCTGATAGCGGGTTACAATGAGCAGTTCTTC	CASSLALIAGYNEQFF
TRBV20-1	.	TRBD1	TRBJ2-5	TGCAGTGCTAGGGGGGACAGGCCGATTCAGGAGACCCAGTACTTC	CSARGDRPIQETQYF
TRBV7-9	.	.	TRBJ1-2	TGTGCCAGCAGCCCATCTGTCGTGGGACGGAAGGGGATTGGCTACACCTTC	CASSPSVVGRKGIGYTF
TRBV28	few	.	TRBJ1-2	TGTGCCAGCACCGACCGGGTGAATGGCTACACCTTC	CASTDRVNGYTF
TRBV20-1	few	TRBD1	TRBJ1-1	TGCAGTGCCAGGGGGAGTTGGTCTGAAGCTTTCTTT	CSARGSWSEAFF
TRBV28	.	.	TRBJ1-4	TGTGCCAGCGTGAGGGGCGGCAATGAAAAACTGTTTTTT	CASVRGGNEKLFF
TRBV5-1	.	TRBD1	TRBJ2-3	TGCGCCAGCAGCTTCACAGGGGGGAGCACAGATACGCAGTATTTT	CASSFTGGSTDTQYF
TRBV12-3/TRBV12-4	few	.	TRBJ1-1	TGTGCCAGCAGGCTTACAGGGTCGAGGACTGAAGCTTTCTTT	CASRLTGSRTEAFF
TRBV10-3	.	.	TRBJ2-3	TGTGCCATCAGTGTCCGGGGCGGGACAGATACGCAGTATTTT	CAISVRGGTDTQYF
TRBV19	few	.	TRBJ2-3	TGTGCCAGTAGTGCCCAGCCGGGAGCTAGAGATACGCAGTATTTT	CASSAQPGARDTQYF
TRBV20-1	.	TRBD2	TRBJ2-2	TGCAGTGCCCGAAGGACTAGCCTCACCGGGGAGCTGTTTTTT	CSARRTSLTGELFF
TRBV6-5	.	TRBD1	TRBJ1-6	TGTGCCAGCACCACCGGGACAGGGGTCAATTCACCCCTCCACTTT	CASTTGTGVNSPLHF
TRBV7-2	few	TRBD2	TRBJ2-3	TGTGCCAGCAGCTTAGGGGCGGGAGTTGCAGATACGCAGTATTTT	CASSLGAGVADTQYF
TRBV2	.	.	TRBJ2-7	TGTGCCAGCGAGCGGGCTCGGAGCTCCTACGAGCAGTACTTC	CASERARSSYEQYF
TRBV9	.	TRBD1	TRBJ1-2	TGTGCCAGCAGCTCCCGGGACAGGGCTAACTATGGCTACACCTTC	CASSSRDRANYGYTF
TRBV12-3/TRBV12-4	.	TRBD2	TRBJ2-7	TGTGCCAGCAGTTTAGGGCTAGCGGGAGGGTTCTTC	CASSLGLAGGFF
TRBV3-1	.	TRBD1	TRBJ1-2	TGTGCCAGCAACCAAGACGGACCCACAGGGGGCTATGGCTACACCTTC	CASNQDGPTGGYGYTF
TRBV18	few	.	TRBJ2-5	TGTGCCAGCTCACGGGACGGCACAGAGACCCAGTACTTC	CASSRDGTETQYF
TRBV29-1	many	.	TRBJ2-1	TGCAGCGTTTACAGGCTTAATGAGCAGTTCTTC	CSVYRLNEQFF
TRBV13	few	.	TRBJ2-7	TGTGCCAGCAGCTTATCCCCGGGTACCTACGAGCAGTACTTC	CASSLSPGTYEQYF
TRBV27	many	.	TRBJ2-3	TGTGCCAGCAGTTTATCCTTCACAGATACGCAGTATTTT	CASSLSFTDTQYF
TRBV29-1	few	.	TRBJ2-4	TGCAGCGTTGTATGGGGACACTTAGCCAAAAACATTCAGTACTTC	CSVVWGHLAKNIQYF
TRBV20-1	few	TRBD1	TRBJ1-2	TGCAGTGCAGCAACAGGGGATAACTATGGCTACACCTTC	CSAATGDNYGYTF
TRBV29-1	.	TRBD1	TRBJ1-2	TGCAGCGTTGAAGAACGACAGGGCTATGGCTACACCTTC	CSVEERQGYGYTF
TRBV19	few	.	TRBJ2-1	TGTGCCAGTAGTCTAGGTGGACAGACCCGAAGGGATGAGCAGTTCTTC	CASSLGGQTRRDEQFF
TRBV6-5	few	TRBD1	TRBJ1-2	TGTGCCAGCAGTTACGGGACAGGGGCTGATGGCTACACCTTC	CASSYGTGADGYTF
TRBV6-6	many	.	TRBJ2-3	TGTGCCAGCAAGGCTGAGGCGACGAGCACAGATACGCAGTATTTT	CASKAEATSTDTQYF
TRBV13	.	.	TRBJ1-2	TGTGCCAGCAGCCCAGGACGTAGCCGTTTTGGCTACACCTTC	CASSPGRSRFGYTF
TRBV12-3/TRBV12-4	.	TRBD1	TRBJ1-5	TGTGCCAGCAGCGGACAGGGTGGAACATATAGCAATCAGCCCCAGCATTTT	CASSGQGGTYSNQPQHF
TRBV27	few	TRBD1	TRBJ1-5	TGTGCCAGCAGGGCTACAGGGGGCGGACAGCCCCAGCATTTT	CASRATGGGQPQHF
TRBV5-1	few	TRBD2	TRBJ2-1	TGCGCCAGCAGCTCGTACCTAGCGGGGGAGGATGAGCAGTTCTTC	CASSSYLAGEDEQFF
TRBV12-3/TRBV12-4	once	.	TRBJ1-5	TGTGCCAGCACTATCCGTCGGGGGGGGGCGCAGCCCCAGCATTTT	CASTIRRGGAQPQHF
TRBV28	few	TRBD2	TRBJ2-5	TGTGCCAGCAGTTTTGGTAGCGGGGGTGTCAAGACCCAGTACTTC	CASSFGSGGVKTQYF
TRBV5-5	few	.	TRBJ2-1	TGTGCCAGCAGCTTCCTTGACAATGAGCAGTTCTTC	CASSFLDNEQFF
TRBV13	.	.	TRBJ1-3	TGTGCCAGCAGCTTAGAACGGTACACCATATATTTT	CASSLERYTIYF
TRBV30	.	TRBD1	TRBJ2-6	TGTGCCTGGAGTCCGGGACAGGGTCTTTCTGGGGCCAGCGTCCTGACTTTC	CAWSPGQGLSGASVLTF
TRBV28	.	.	TRBJ2-7	TGTGCCAGCACCACAGGCTCCCAACTATACGAGCAGTACTTC	CASTTGSQLYEQYF
TRBV7-2	.	TRBD2	TRBJ2-3	TGTGCCAGCAGCTTAGAGCCCGGGGGGAGCATAAGCACAGATACGCAGTATTTT	CASSLEPGGSISTDTQYF
TRBV6-6	many	.	TRBJ1-4	TGTGCCAGCAACCTCAGGGGAGTTAATGAAAAACTGTTTTTT	CASNLRGVNEKLFF
TRBV6-6	.	.	TRBJ2-3	TGTGCCAGCAGCTATACCCGGGGAACAGATACGCAGTATTTT	CASSYTRGTDTQYF
TRBV28	many	TRBD1	TRBJ1-4	TGTGCCAGCAGACAAACGGGACAGGGGGCATTGGGAGAAAAACTGTTTTTT	CASRQTGQGALGEKLFF
TRBV10-3	.	TRBD2	TRBJ2-3	TGTGCCATCAAGACTAGCGGCTACACAGATACGCAGTATTTT	CAIKTSGYTDTQYF
TRBV20-1	few	.	TRBJ1-5	TGCAGTGCTCGGGGGCGCCTAGATCAGCCCCAGCATTTT	CSARGRLDQPQHF
TRBV30	once	.	TRBJ1-1	TGTGCCTGGGGCATACAGCGGAACACTGAAGCTTTCTTT	CAWGIQRNTEAFF
TRBV4-3	few	TRBD1	TRBJ2-2	TGCGCCAGCAGGAGACAGGGCTACACCGGGGAGCTGTTTTTT	CASRRQGYTGELFF
TRBV2	.	TRBD1	TRBJ2-3	TGTGCCAGCGGGGGCGGGACAGGAAGCACAGATACGCAGTATTTT	CASGGGTGSTDTQYF
TRBV12-3/TRBV12-4	.	.	TRBJ1-1	TGTGCCAGCAGTTCCCGAGGGTGGAGCACTGAAGCTTTCTTT	CASSSRGWSTEAFF
TRBV20-1	.	.	TRBJ1-1	TGCAGTGCTAGAGACTTCAAACGGGACGGTGACTCTGAAGCTTTCTTT	CSARDFKRDGDSEAFF
TRBV20-1	few	.	TRBJ1-2	TGCAGTTCACCCCACGGGGGCAGCTATGGCTACACCTTC	CSSPHGGSYGYTF
TRBV11-2	.	.	TRBJ1-2	TGTACCAGCAGCCGATCGGACAGTCTGGCCTTC	CTSSRSDSLAF